These T cell receptor beta chains were read from a single sample in a study of neurological immune-mediated disorders. Using its own MiXCR run on the 5' RACE reads, TCRdb lists one record per CDR3 protein. The sample lists about 80,000 distinct CDR3 sequences, 4% to 6% occurring once. The sample consisted of PBMCs. Receptors originate from a woman in her 30s with multiple sclerosis. The CDR3 runs from the conserved cysteine through the conserved F or W. D genes are given only for firm matches. Size is stated for part of the rows, as once, few or many counts, or as a class when the clone is expanded.

v_call,clone_size,j_call,d_call,cdr3_aa,cdr3_nt
TRBV7-8,many,TRBJ1-1,NA,CASSPLGRGKNTEAFF,TGTGCCAGCAGCCCCCTGGGACGGGGGAAAAACACTGAAGCTTTCTTT
TRBV5-1,many,TRBJ2-1,TRBD1,CASSSQGADNEQFF,TGCGCCAGCAGCTCCCAGGGGGCGGACAATGAGCAGTTCTTC
TRBV7-2,NA,TRBJ1-2,NA,CASSLARRGYGYTF,TGTGCCAGCAGCTTAGCGCGACGGGGTTATGGCTACACCTTC
TRBV20-1,many,TRBJ2-1,NA,CSALQMGVNEQFF,TGCAGTGCCCTACAGATGGGGGTCAATGAGCAGTTCTTC
TRBV12-3/TRBV12-4,many,TRBJ1-1,NA,CASTLGGENTEAFF,TGTGCCAGCACCCTAGGCGGAGAGAACACTGAAGCTTTCTTT
TRBV7-6,many,TRBJ2-1,NA,CASSLEARAAVRINEQFF,TGTGCCAGCAGCTTAGAAGCCCGGGCGGCCGTCCGCATTAATGAGCAGTTCTTC
TRBV5-1,many,TRBJ1-5,NA,CASSLDREMNQPQHF,TGCGCCAGCAGCTTGGACAGGGAAATGAATCAGCCCCAGCATTTT
TRBV12-3/TRBV12-4,few,TRBJ2-1,NA,CASSLRRLRGPSYNEQFF,TGTGCCAGCAGTTTAAGAAGGCTAAGAGGCCCCTCCTACAATGAGCAGTTCTTC
TRBV20-1,NA,TRBJ1-1,NA,CSARDSWAVQKAEAFF,TGCAGTGCTAGAGATAGTTGGGCAGTCCAGAAGGCTGAAGCTTTCTTT
TRBV24-1,many,TRBJ2-5,TRBD1,CATSDPTGGSGETQYF,TGTGCCACCAGTGATCCCACAGGGGGCTCTGGAGAGACCCAGTACTTC
TRBV5-5,many,TRBJ1-1,NA,CASSPVANTEAFF,TGTGCCAGCAGCCCAGTAGCAAACACTGAAGCTTTCTTT
TRBV12-3/TRBV12-4,few,TRBJ2-3,NA,CASSNLGAPTDTQYF,TGTGCCAGCAGTAACTTGGGGGCTCCCACAGATACGCAGTATTTT
TRBV3-1,many,TRBJ1-2,NA,CASSQDRNYGYTF,TGTGCCAGCAGCCAAGATCGCAACTATGGCTACACCTTC
TRBV2,few,TRBJ2-1,TRBD2,CASNLAGGSSYNEQFF,TGTGCCAGCAATCTAGCGGGTGGTAGCTCCTACAATGAGCAGTTCTTC
TRBV5-6,many,TRBJ2-5,NA,CASSLSGRGQETQYF,TGTGCCAGCAGCTTGTCGGGCAGGGGACAAGAGACCCAGTACTTC
TRBV5-1,many,TRBJ2-2,NA,CASSHKEAGELFF,TGCGCCAGCAGCCATAAGGAAGCCGGGGAGCTGTTTTTT
TRBV25-1,few,TRBJ2-1,NA,CASSLPLINNEQFF,TGTGCCAGCAGTCTCCCACTTATTAACAATGAGCAGTTCTTC
TRBV28,few,TRBJ2-5,TRBD2,CASSSRLAVFQETQYF,TGTGCCAGCAGTTCCCGACTAGCCGTATTTCAAGAGACCCAGTACTTC
TRBV12-3/TRBV12-4,many,TRBJ2-7,TRBD2,CASRRGNYEQYF,TGTGCCAGCAGGCGGGGGAACTACGAGCAGTACTTC
TRBV5-1,many,TRBJ2-2,NA,CASTTDGTNTGELFF,TGCGCCAGTACGACTGACGGAACGAACACCGGGGAGCTGTTTTTT
TRBV20-1,few,TRBJ1-1,NA,CSACEATGNTEAFF,TGCAGTGCTTGCGAGGCGACAGGGAACACTGAAGCTTTCTTT
TRBV20-1,few,TRBJ2-3,NA,CSDERKGRIAQYF,TGCAGTGACGAGAGAAAGGGTCGTATCGCGCAGTATTTT
TRBV27,many,TRBJ1-5,TRBD1,CASSPTPGQGGQPQHF,TGTGCCAGCAGTCCGACCCCGGGACAGGGGGGGCAGCCCCAGCATTTT
TRBV5-6,many,TRBJ1-5,NA,CASSLGGWDNQPQHF,TGTGCCAGCAGCTTGGGCGGATGGGACAATCAGCCCCAGCATTTT
TRBV20-1,many,TRBJ2-5,NA,CSARPLRQGIETQYF,TGCAGTGCTAGGCCCCTTAGACAAGGGATTGAGACCCAGTACTTC